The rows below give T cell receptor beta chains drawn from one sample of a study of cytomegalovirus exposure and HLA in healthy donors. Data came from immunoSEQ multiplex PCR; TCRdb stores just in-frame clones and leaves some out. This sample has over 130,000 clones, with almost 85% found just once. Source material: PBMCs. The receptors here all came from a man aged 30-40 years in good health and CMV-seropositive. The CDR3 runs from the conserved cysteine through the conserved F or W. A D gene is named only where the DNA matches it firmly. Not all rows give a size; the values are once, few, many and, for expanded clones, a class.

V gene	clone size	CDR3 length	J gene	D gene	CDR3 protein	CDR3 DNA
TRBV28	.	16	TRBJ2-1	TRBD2	CASSPGRAGFYNEQFF	TGTGCCAGCAGCCCGGGGAGGGCGGGATTTTACAATGAGCAGTTCTTC
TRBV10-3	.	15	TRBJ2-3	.	CAISESPTATDTQYF	TGTGCCATCAGTGAGTCCCCGACAGCCACAGATACGCAGTATTTT
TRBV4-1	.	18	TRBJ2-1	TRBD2	CASSQGEGSALSYNEQFF	TGCGCCAGCAGCCAAGGGGAGGGTAGCGCCCTCTCCTACAATGAGCAGTTCTTC
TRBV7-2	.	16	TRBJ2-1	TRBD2	CASSPLAGPSYNEQFF	TGTGCCAGCAGCCCACTAGCGGGCCCCTCCTACAATGAGCAGTTCTTC
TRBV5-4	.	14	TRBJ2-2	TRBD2	CASSIAGGTGELFF	TGTGCCAGCAGCATAGCGGGAGGTACCGGGGAGCTGTTTTTT
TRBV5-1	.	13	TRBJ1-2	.	CASREGESYGYTF	TGCGCCAGCCGAGAGGGGGAATCCTATGGCTACACCTTC
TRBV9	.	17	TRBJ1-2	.	CASSETPDFRGSYGYTF	TGTGCCAGCAGTGAAACCCCGGACTTCCGGGGGAGCTATGGCTACACCTTC
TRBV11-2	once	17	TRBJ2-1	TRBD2	CASSLRQSGTSHNEQFF	TGTGCCAGCAGCCTTAGACAGTCCGGGACTAGTCACAATGAGCAGTTCTTC
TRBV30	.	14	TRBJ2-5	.	CAWSPGANQETQYF	TGTGCCTGGAGCCCAGGGGCTAACCAAGAGACCCAGTACTTC
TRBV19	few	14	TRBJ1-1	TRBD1	CASSPGTVNTEAFF	TGTGCCAGTAGCCCCGGGACAGTGAACACTGAAGCTTTCTTT
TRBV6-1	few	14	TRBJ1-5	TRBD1	CASRTGTQGQPQHF	TGTGCCAGCCGGACAGGGACCCAGGGTCAGCCCCAGCATTTT
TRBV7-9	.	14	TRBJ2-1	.	CASSFRQPYNEQFF	TGTGCCAGCAGCTTCAGACAGCCCTACAATGAGCAGTTCTTC
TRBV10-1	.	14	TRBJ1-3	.	CASVGTVTWNTIYF	TGCGCCAGCGTAGGGACTGTCACCTGGAACACCATATATTTT
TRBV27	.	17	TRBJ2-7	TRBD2	CASSPIPGLAGRNEQYF	TGTGCCAGCAGTCCTATCCCGGGACTAGCGGGAAGGAACGAGCAGTACTTC
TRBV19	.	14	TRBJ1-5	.	CASRVANSNQPQHF	TGTGCCAGTAGGGTGGCAAATAGCAATCAGCCCCAGCATTTT
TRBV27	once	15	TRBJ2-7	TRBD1	CASSLSWTGPYEQYF	TGTGCCAGCAGTTTATCGTGGACAGGGCCCTACGAGCAGTACTTC
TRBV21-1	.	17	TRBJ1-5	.	CASSKGRWGDSNQPQHF	TGTGCCAGCAGCAAAGGCAGGTGGGGAGACAGCAATCAGCCCCAGCATTTT
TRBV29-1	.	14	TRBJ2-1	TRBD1	CSVLTGGEVGEQFF	TGCAGCGTCCTTACAGGGGGCGAAGTCGGTGAGCAGTTCTTC